Following are 14 T cell receptor beta chains from one sample sequenced in a study of blood T cell repertoires in COVID-19 (TCRdb year 2020). To prepare the library, the immunoSEQ multiplex PCR assay was applied. TCRdb took this table from immuneACCESS and kept in-frame rearrangements with V and J called. Such tables lack part of the clones; where checked against another copy, unresolved V genes explain under half of the gap, and the rest is unexplained. For this sample there are over 200,000 clones; 87% appear just once. The ten largest clones take up 10% to 14% of the sample. Input material: PBMCs or T cells enriched from blood (not recorded which). These receptor sequences come from a man aged 30 to 45 who had recovered from COVID-19.

The V and J genes are TRBV12-2 and TRBJ1-1; no DNA check was done on the table's D call, TRBD1. TRBV12-2 is designated a pseudogene. The CDR3 runs to 21 residues. The CDR3 DNA reads TGTGCAAGTCGCTTATTGGAGTCCCCTCGTGTAAGGACAGGGACAAACACTGAAGCTTTCTTT. The encoded protein is CASRLLESPRVRTGTNTEAFF.

This clone has a single count. The chain carries TRBV7-2 and TRBJ2-7, with 7 bases identical to TRBD2. V trimming: 2 bases; J trimming: 2 bases; junction bases outside the gene matches: 6. The CDR3 runs to 15 residues. Per germline, CDR1 SGHTA and CDR2 FQGNSA. The CDR3, as DNA: TGTGCCAGCAGCTTAAGTTGGCGGGGGACCTACGAGCAGTACTTC. Translated: CASSLSWRGTYEQYF.

This clone was found a few times. The V gene is TRBV5-1, the J gene TRBJ2-2; D may be TRBD2 (6 bases). This CDR3 has 15 amino acids. Germline loops: CDR1 SGHRS, CDR2 YFSETQ. V lost 4 bases and J 3 bases, leaving 13 bases between the germline ends. In nucleotides, the CDR3 is TGCGCCAGCAGCCTTTTCGGGGAGGACACCGGGGAGCTGTTTTTT. The encoded protein is CASSLFGEDTGELFF.

The chain recombines TRBV5-8 with TRBJ2-1; 12 nucleotides line up with TRBD2. Germline CDR1 and CDR2: SGHTS and YDEGEE. The V and J ends lost 0 bases and 10 bases, in that order; junction bases with no gene match: 5. The CDR3 has 15 amino acids. In DNA form, the CDR3 reads TGTGCCAGCAGCTTGGTACTAGCGGGAGGCCGGGAGCAGTTCTTC. Protein: CASSLVLAGGREQFF.

The chain joins TRBV4-1 to TRBJ2-7; 9 bases are shared with TRBD1. V was pared by 4 bases and J by 6 bases, with 13 bases of the junction left unmatched. The germline CDR1 and CDR2 sequences are MGHRA and YSYEKL. The CDR3 runs 16 residues. The CDR3 region has the DNA TGCGCCAGCAGCCGGGCCTCGGACAGGGGATTCCGCGAGCAGTACTTC. The encoded protein is CASSRASDRGFREQYF.

The rearrangement joins TRBV30 to TRBJ2-1; 7 bases are a match to TRBD2. Germline V gene lookup returns CDR1 GTSNPN and CDR2 SVGIG (reference sequence). The CDR3 loop spans 18 amino acids. J was trimmed by 3 bases and V by 0 bases; bases with no gene match: 14. The DNA for the CDR3 is TGTGCCTGGAGTGTCCCCCTAGGATTGGGCGGGAGCTACAATGAGCAGTTCTTC. The encoded protein is CAWSVPLGLGGSYNEQFF. Looking up the rest from reference TRBV30 and TRBJ2-1 gives the full variable domain: SQTIHQWPATLVQPVGSPLSLECTVEGTSNPNLYWYRQAAGRGLQLLFYSVGIGQISSEVPQNLSASRPQDRQFILSSKKLLLSDSGFYLCAWSVPLGLGGSYNEQFFGPGTRLTVL.

The rearrangement links TRBV12-3 or TRBV12-4 to TRBJ1-2, with 8 bases matching TRBD1. CDR3 length: 13 amino acids. Trimming cost V 7 bases and J 4 bases; bases outside gene matches: 5. CDR3 residues: CASKTGGGYGYTF. The DNA of the CDR3 is TGTGCCAGCAAAACAGGGGGGGGCTATGGCTACACCTTC.

The chain couples TRBV19 to TRBJ1-2; no reliable D call. V lost 4 bases, J lost 2 bases, and 11 bases lay in between. Germline CDR1 is LNHDA and CDR2 is SQIVND (reference sequence). The CDR3 runs 14 residues. The DNA of the CDR3 is TGTGCCAGTAGTACCAATACTCCGAACTATGGCTACACCTTC. Its translation is CASSTNTPNYGYTF. The full variable domain, its missing parts supplied by reference TRBV19 and TRBJ1-2, is DGGITQSPKYLFRKEGQNVTLSCEQNLNHDAMYWYRQDPGQGLRLIYYSQIVNDFQKGDIAEGYSVSREKKESFPLTVTSAQKNPTAFYLCASSTNTPNYGYTFGSGTRLTVV.

V is TRBV5-4 and J is TRBJ2-3; 7 bases are a match to TRBD2. The CDR3 has 14 residues. The junction had 11 bases not matched to a gene; V was cut back by 4 bases and J by 9 bases. CDR1 and CDR2 (germline): SGHNT, YYREEE (reference sequence). DNA for the CDR3: TGTGCCAGCAGCCCTAGGAGGGAGGGAGACACGCAGTATTTT. This codes for CASSPRREGDTQYF.

The chain uses TRBV7-2 and TRBJ2-7, with 7 bases aligning to TRBD2. The germline V gene has CDR1 SGHTA and CDR2 FQGNSA. The V segment lost 1 base and the J segment 3 bases; nucleotides outside the gene matches: 6. The CDR3 loop spans 15 amino acids. This CDR3 reads CASSLGSSGFYEQYF. The CDR3 DNA is TGTGCCAGCAGCTTAGGTTCTAGCGGCTTCTACGAGCAGTACTTC.

This chain links TRBV7-2 with TRBJ1-2; 11 positions match TRBD1. The junction had 1 base not matched to a gene; V was cut back by 4 bases and J by 0 bases. Per the germline V gene, CDR1 is SGHTA and CDR2 is FQGNSA. The CDR3 contains 15 residues. The CDR3 reads CASSWGQGANYGYTF. The CDR3 coding sequence is TGTGCCAGCAGCTGGGGACAGGGGGCTAACTATGGCTACACCTTC.

V is TRBV19 and J is TRBJ1-2; TRBD1 matches 9 bases. In germline, CDR1 is LNHDA, CDR2 SQIVND (reference sequence). Germline trimming cut 4 bases from V and 3 bases from J; bases unmatched to any gene: 9. CDR3 length equals 16 residues. In DNA form, the CDR3 reads TGTGCCAGTAGTACGGCAGGGGACAGGGTAGACTATGGCTACACCTTC. This gives the protein CASSTAGDRVDYGYTF.

J is TRBJ2-3 and V is TRBV7-2, with D possibly being TRBD1 (6 bases). There are 14 residues in the CDR3. The germline V gene has CDR1 SGHTA and CDR2 FQGNSA. Trimming removed 5 bases at V and 4 bases at J, with 13 bases between. The CDR3 DNA follows: TGTGCCAGCAGCACAGAGACAGGACCAGATACGCAGTATTTT. As protein: CASSTETGPDTQYF.

This rearrangement joins TRBV28 to TRBJ1-1; 12 bases align to TRBD1. V trimming: 4 bases; J trimming: 1 base; junction bases outside the gene matches: 7. Germline CDR1 is MDHEN and CDR2 is SYDVKM. The CDR3 spans 17 residues. CDR3 in DNA: TGTGCCAGCAGTTCGATGGGACAGGGGGCAGGGAACACTGAAGCTTTCTTT. It specifies CASSSMGQGAGNTEAFF.